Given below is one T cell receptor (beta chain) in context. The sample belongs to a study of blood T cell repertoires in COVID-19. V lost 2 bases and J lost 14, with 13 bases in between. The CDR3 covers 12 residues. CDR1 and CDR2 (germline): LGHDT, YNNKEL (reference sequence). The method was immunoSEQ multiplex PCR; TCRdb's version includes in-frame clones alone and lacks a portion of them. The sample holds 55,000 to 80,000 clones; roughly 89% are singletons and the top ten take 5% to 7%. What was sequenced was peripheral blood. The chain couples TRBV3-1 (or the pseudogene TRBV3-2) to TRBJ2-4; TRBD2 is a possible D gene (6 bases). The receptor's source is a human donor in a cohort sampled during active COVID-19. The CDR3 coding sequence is TGTGCCAGCAGCCAACCCGGTGGGGAGGAGTACTTC. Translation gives CASSQPGGEEYF.